The 31 T cell receptor beta chains presented below share a single source sample, sequenced in a study of beta chain features in type 1 diabetes. All of the isolated RNA was reverse transcribed, so expressed TCRB transcripts were sequenced. The table came from immunoSEQ multiplex PCR; TCRdb's copy has only in-frame clones and leaves some out. This table holds 250,000 to 300,000 clones, roughly 8% found once. Sequenced input: central memory CD4+ T cells from blood. The receptor source for this set is a woman aged 18-35 years in good health.

The chain couples TRBV7-2 to TRBJ1-2; unclear D gene. CDR1 is SGHTA, CDR2 FQGNSA, per germline. Trimming took 5 bases from V and 13 from J, leaving 17 bases between them. CDR3 length: 12 amino acids. The CDR3 region has the DNA TGTGCCAGCAGCACATCTGGACCTGGAGTCACCTTC. Translation gives CASSTSGPGVTF.

This clone was detected ten times or more. This rearrangement joins TRBV10-3 to TRBJ1-6; D is ambiguous. CDR1 is ENHRY and CDR2 is SYGVKD in the germline V gene. Trimming took off 0 bases at V and 10 bases at J, with 4 bases between the two ends. The length of the CDR3 is 12 residues. The CDR3 is CAISESESPLHF. In nucleotides, the CDR3 is TGTGCCATCAGTGAGTCAGAATCACCCCTCCACTTT.

This clone came up a few times. The chain uses TRBV28 and TRBJ1-5; D possibly corresponds to TRBD1 (6 bases). The V gene's germline CDR1 is MDHEN and CDR2 SYDVKM. V gave up 6 bases and J gave up 6 bases, with 15 bases separating them. This CDR3 region has 14 residues. The CDR3 loop is CASRGGTRGQPQHF. The CDR3 region has the DNA TGTGCCAGCAGGGGGGGGACCAGGGGTCAGCCCCAGCATTTT. Combining the CDR3 with reference TRBV28 and TRBJ1-5 gives the whole variable domain DVKVTQSSRYLVKRTGEKVFLECVQDMDHENMFWYRQDPGLGLRLIYFSYDVKMKEKGDIPEGYSVSREKKERFSLILESASTNQTSMYLCASRGGTRGQPQHFGDGTRLSIL.

The J gene is TRBJ1-1, the V gene TRBV7-2; D gene unclear. The CDR3 sequence is 15 residues long. Between the trimmed V and J ends, which lost 4 bases and 0 bases, there was a span of 12 bases. Germline loops: CDR1 SGHTA, CDR2 FQGNSA. CDR3 in amino acids: CASSYRPTVNTEAFF. CDR3 DNA: TGTGCCAGCAGCTATAGACCAACAGTGAACACTGAAGCTTTCTTT. The variable domain in full, completed from reference TRBV7-2 and TRBJ1-1, reads GAGVSQSPSNKVTEKGKDVELRCDPISGHTALYWYRQSLGQGLEFLIYFQGNSAPDKSGLPSDRFSAERTGGSVSTLTIQRTQQEDSAVYLCASSYRPTVNTEAFFGQGTRLTVV.

The chain is built from TRBV28 and TRBJ1-2; D gene unclear. V was clipped by 11 bases and J by 2 bases, with 6 bases between them. CDR3 length: 10 residues. CDR1 MDHEN and CDR2 SYDVKM come from the germline V gene. CDR3 sequence: CAVQNYGYTF. The DNA for the CDR3 is TGTGCCGTACAAAACTATGGCTACACCTTC.

This clone was observed a handful of times. V is TRBV5-1 and J is TRBJ1-1; TRBD1 is a possible D gene (5 bases). This CDR3 has 14 residues. Germline V gene sequence: CDR1 SGHRS, CDR2 YFSETQ. Trimming shortened V by 4 bases and J by 0 bases, and 10 bases separated the two germline ends. The CDR3 loop is CASSPGLLNTEAFF. The CDR3 DNA sequence: TGCGCCAGCAGCCCGGGACTTCTGAACACTGAAGCTTTCTTT.

This clone occurred a few times. The V call is TRBV29-1, the J call TRBJ2-1; the match to TRBD2 covers 9 bases. The CDR3 length is 13 residues. Germline CDR1 reads SQVTM; CDR2 reads ANQGSEA. V dropped 5 bases and J dropped 12; count of bases not matched to a gene: 11. The DNA for the CDR3 is TGCAGCGTTTTAGCGGGAGAGAGTGAGGTGCAGTTCTTC. Its translation: CSVLAGESEVQFF.

V gene TRBV15 combines with J gene TRBJ1-1; no clear D. Between the trimmed V and J ends, which lost 0 bases and 1 base, there was a span of 6 bases. CDR1 is LNHNV and CDR2 is YYDKDF in the germline V gene (reference sequence). The CDR3 has 14 amino acids. CDR3 nucleotide sequence: TGTGCCACCAGCAGAGATCCTTCGAACACTGAAGCTTTCTTT. It is translated as CATSRDPSNTEAFF.

This clone was counted only a few times. The chain couples TRBV14 to TRBJ1-2; D not certain. V lost 0 bases, J lost 4 bases, and 6 bases lay in between. The CDR3 is 13 amino acids. The germline gives CDR1 SGHDN, CDR2 FVKESK. The CDR3 nucleotides read TGTGCCAGCAGCCAAGAGGAAGGCTATGGCTACACCTTC. Protein: CASSQEEGYGYTF.

This chain connects TRBV5-1 to TRBJ2-6, with TRBD2 matching 9 bases. The CDR3 covers 19 residues. Looked up from germline, CDR1 is SGHRS and CDR2 is YFSETQ. V trimming: 4 bases; J trimming: 0 bases; junction bases outside the gene matches: 11. The CDR3 DNA is TGCGCCAGCAGCGGATCATGGCTAGCGGGGAGCTCTGGGGCCAACGTCCTGACTTTC. Translating gives CASSGSWLAGSSGANVLTF.

V gene TRBV20-1 combines with J gene TRBJ1-1, with 7 positions matching TRBD1. The CDR3 runs to 11 residues. The germline V gene encodes CDR1 DFQATT and CDR2 SNEGSKA (reference sequence). The V and J ends lost 7 bases and 5 bases, in that order; junction bases with no gene match: 4. The CDR3 nucleotides are TGCAGTGGCCCGGACAGGACTGAAGCTTTCTTT. Protein sequence: CSGPDRTEAFF.

This clone was found a few times. The chain has TRBV28 and TRBJ1-4, with 7 bases that match TRBD1. V was clipped by 6 bases and J by 8 bases; unmatched bases: 9. The CDR3 is 14 residues long. The germline V gene encodes CDR1 MDHEN and CDR2 SYDVKM. The CDR3 loop reads CASRPRGRGEKLFF. The CDR3, as DNA: TGTGCCAGCAGACCTAGGGGGCGCGGGGAAAAACTGTTTTTT.

This clone was found a few times. V gene TRBV15 combines with J gene TRBJ2-1; TRBD2 matches 10 bases. This CDR3 region has 15 residues. Germline V gene lookup returns CDR1 LNHNV and CDR2 YYDKDF (reference sequence). With V trimmed by 1 base and J by 7 bases, 4 bases remained unmatched. The CDR3 spells CATSRVLAGVNEQFF. The CDR3 region has the DNA TGTGCCACCAGCAGAGTCCTAGCGGGAGTAAATGAGCAGTTCTTC.

The chain links TRBV7-6 to TRBJ2-2; D may be TRBD1 (6 bases). Germline CDR1 reads SGHVS; CDR2 reads FNYEAQ. This CDR3 is 16 amino acids long. V shed 2 bases and J shed 3 bases, with 13 bases lying between them. CDR3 in amino acids: CASSLYVQGHTGELFF. The CDR3 nucleotides read TGTGCCAGCAGCTTATACGTCCAGGGGCACACCGGGGAGCTGTTTTTT.

The sample holds a few counts of this clone. The rearrangement uses TRBV5-4 and TRBJ1-2; no reliable D call. V lost 0 bases and J 7 bases, leaving 7 bases between the germline ends. The CDR3 runs to 12 residues. Germline assignment: CDR1 SGHNT and CDR2 YYREEE (reference sequence). CDR3 in DNA: TGTGCCAGCAGCTTGGTAGAGGTTGGCTACACCTTC. Protein: CASSLVEVGYTF. Full variable domain (rest looked up from reference TRBV5-4 and TRBJ1-2): ETGVTQSPTHLIKTRGQQVTLRCSSQSGHNTVSWYQQALGQGPQFIFQYYREEENGRGNFPPRFSGLQFPNYSSELNVNALELDDSALYLCASSLVEVGYTFGSGTRLTVV.

The chain employs TRBV5-1 and TRBJ2-4; the match to TRBD2 covers 8 bases. Germline trimming cut 0 bases from V and 8 bases from J; bases unmatched to any gene: 7. The CDR3 totals 15 residues. Germline assignment: CDR1 SGHRS and CDR2 YFSETQ. The chain's CDR3 is CASSLDSGGLYIQYF. DNA of the CDR3: TGCGCCAGCAGCTTGGACAGCGGGGGCTTATACATTCAGTACTTC.

This clone was seen ten or more times. This chain connects TRBV2 to TRBJ1-4; possible D gene TRBD1, 5 bases. The germline CDR1 and CDR2 sequences are SNHLY and FYNNEI. Trimming stripped 8 bases from V and 4 bases from J, with 14 bases between. The CDR3 is 14 amino acids. The CDR3 bases are TGTGCCAGCTCCCGGGACGGGAGTAATGAAAAACTGTTTTTT. Its translation is CASSRDGSNEKLFF. Variable domain in full (rest from reference TRBV2 and TRBJ1-4): EPEVTQTPSHQVTQMGQEVILRCVPISNHLYFYWYRQILGQKVEFLVSFYNNEISEKSEIFDDQFSVERPDGSNFTLKIRSTKLEDSAMYFCASSRDGSNEKLFFGSGTQLSVL.

The J gene is TRBJ1-4, the V gene TRBV25-1, with TRBD1 matching 9 bases. The CDR3 sequence is 14 residues long. V dropped 6 bases and J dropped 10; count of bases not matched to a gene: 9. Germline V gene lookup returns CDR1 MGHDK and CDR2 SYGVNS. In DNA, the CDR3 is TGTGCCAGCAGCAGGGAGGGACAGGGCCGAAAACTGTTTTTT. Translating gives CASSREGQGRKLFF. The complete variable domain, with remaining parts taken from reference TRBV25-1 and TRBJ1-4, reads EADIYQTPRYLVIGTGKKITLECSQTMGHDKMYWYQQDPGMELHLIHYSYGVNSTEKGDLSSESTVSRIRTEHFPLTLESARPSHTSQYLCASSREGQGRKLFFGSGTQLSVL.

This clone was observed a handful of times. This chain uses TRBV11-3 with TRBJ1-1; unclear D gene. CDR1 and CDR2 (germline): SGHNT, YENEEA. The V end lost 2 bases, the J end lost 1 base, and 8 bases lay between the germline ends. CDR3 length: 14 residues. CDR3 sequence (DNA): TGTGCCAGCAGCTTAAGCCAGCAGAACACTGAAGCTTTCTTT. It encodes CASSLSQQNTEAFF. The full variable domain, completed using reference TRBV11-3 and TRBJ1-1, is EAGVVQSPRYKIIEKKQPVAFWCNPISGHNTLYWYLQNLGQGPELLIRYENEEAVDDSQLPKDRFSAERLKGVDSTLKIQPAELGDSAVYLCASSLSQQNTEAFFGQGTRLTVV.

In its sample, this clone was seen many times. This same CDR3 is encoded by further DNA sequences in the sample. V is TRBV10-3 and J is TRBJ2-5; D is ambiguous. The CDR3 has 11 amino acids. The germline V gene has CDR1 ENHRY and CDR2 SYGVKD. Trimming took 2 bases from V and 5 from J, leaving 3 bases between them. The CDR3 region is CAISERETQYF. DNA for the CDR3: TGTGCCATCAGTGAGAGGGAGACCCAGTACTTC.

This clone has more than one count but fewer than ten. This chain joins TRBV27 and TRBJ2-7; 7 positions agree with TRBD2. The CDR3 contains 14 residues. Germline CDR1 MNHEY, CDR2 SMNVEV (reference sequence). V lost 6 bases to trimming and J lost 1 base; unmatched junction nucleotides: 6. CDR3 loop: CASRESGKSYEQYF. CDR3 in DNA: TGTGCCAGCAGGGAGAGCGGGAAGTCCTACGAGCAGTACTTC.

This clone turned up a few times. The V gene is TRBV6-5, the J gene TRBJ2-5; D is possibly TRBD2 (5 bases). V was pared by 11 bases and J by 5 bases, with 15 bases between. Germline assignment: CDR1 MNHEY and CDR2 SVGAGI. This CDR3 is 12 amino acids long. Here the CDR3 reads CAATSPGETQYF. Here the CDR3 DNA reads TGTGCCGCGACCTCCCCGGGGGAGACCCAGTACTTC.

This clone turned up a few times. Here the CDR3 DNA reads TGCAGTGCTGACTCTCCCAATGAAGCTTTCTTT. It codes for CSADSPNEAFF. The rearrangement uses TRBV20-1 and TRBJ1-1; D uncertain. Between the trimmed V and J ends, which lost 5 bases and 7 bases, there was a span of 11 bases. The CDR3 has 11 amino acids. Germline lookup yields CDR1 DFQATT and CDR2 SNEGSKA (reference sequence).

This clone was detected once. The gene calls are TRBV2 and TRBJ2-3; D tentatively reads TRBD1 or TRBD2 (5 bases each). Germline CDR1 is SNHLY and CDR2 is FYNNEI. The V gene lost 6 bases and the J gene lost 0 bases, with 13 bases spanning the gap. CDR3 length: 15 amino acids. This CDR3 reads CASRVWGPSTDTQYF. In DNA, the CDR3 is TGTGCCAGCAGGGTGTGGGGACCAAGCACAGATACGCAGTATTTT.

In its sample, this clone was seen a few times. The chain recombines TRBV2 with TRBJ2-3, with 7 bases matching TRBD2. The CDR3 has 14 residues. CDR1 and CDR2 (germline): SNHLY, FYNNEI. After removal of 4 bases from V and 2 bases from J, the junction contained 3 bases not matched to a gene. The CDR3 reads CASSGGLHTDTQYF. DNA of the CDR3: TGTGCCAGCAGTGGGGGACTACACACAGATACGCAGTATTTT.

The chain carries TRBV2 and TRBJ1-1; 8 nucleotides agree with TRBD1. The CDR3 covers 13 residues. Germline values: CDR1 SNHLY, CDR2 FYNNEI. V dropped 9 bases and J dropped 4; count of bases not matched to a gene: 7. In nucleotides, the CDR3 is TGTGCCAGAAGACCCAGGGGGCCCACTGAAGCTTTCTTT. Translation: CARRPRGPTEAFF. The entire variable domain, with the rest obtained from reference TRBV2 and TRBJ1-1, is as follows: EPEVTQTPSHQVTQMGQEVILRCVPISNHLYFYWYRQILGQKVEFLVSFYNNEISEKSEIFDDQFSVERPDGSNFTLKIRSTKLEDSAMYFCARRPRGPTEAFFGQGTRLTVV.

This clone has more than one count but fewer than ten. V is TRBV11-2 and J is TRBJ2-1, with TRBD2 matching 8 bases. This CDR3 has 14 residues. V lost 1 base, J lost 6 bases, and 2 bases stayed unmatched. Germline loops: CDR1 SGHAT, CDR2 FQNNGV. For the CDR3, the DNA is TGTGCCAGCAGCTTAGTACGGGAGGGCAATGAGCAGTTCTTC. Amino acids: CASSLVREGNEQFF.

This clone was seen at least ten times. The genes are TRBV19 and TRBJ1-1; D gene unclear. The germline V gene encodes CDR1 LNHDA and CDR2 SQIVND (reference sequence). V lost 7 bases and J lost 3, with 12 bases in between. The CDR3 spans 13 residues. The CDR3 sequence: CASIQARDTEAFF. CDR3 nucleotide sequence: TGTGCCAGTATCCAGGCCCGGGACACTGAAGCTTTCTTT.

This sequence joins TRBV5-1 and TRBJ1-1; a weak D match, TRBD1 (6 bases). Germline V lookup: CDR1 SGHRS, CDR2 YFSETQ. V dropped 2 bases and J dropped 4 bases, with 9 bases sitting between them. The CDR3 is 13 amino acids. The CDR3: CASSFSQGTEAFF. The CDR3, as DNA: TGCGCCAGCAGCTTCTCACAGGGCACTGAAGCTTTCTTT.

This clone was seen more than once but under ten times. This chain uses TRBV5-4 with TRBJ1-1; no reliable D call. The CDR3 consists of 12 residues. The germline V and J ends were trimmed by 3 bases and 1 base, with 4 bases remaining between them. CDR1 and CDR2 (germline): SGHNT, YYREEE (reference sequence). DNA of the CDR3: TGTGCCAGCAGCTCTGAGAACACTGAAGCTTTCTTT. Its translation is CASSSENTEAFF.

There are a few counts of this clone. The genes are TRBV7-3 and TRBJ2-6; D is possibly TRBD2 (6 bases). Per the germline V gene, CDR1 is SGHTA and CDR2 is FQGTGA. V gave up 5 bases and J gave up 1 base, with 15 bases separating them. The CDR3 has 17 residues. CDR3 bases: TGTGCCAGCAGCCCCAGGAGGGGAAGATCTGGGGCCAACGTCCTGACTTTC. This translates into CASSPRRGRSGANVLTF.